A selection of T cell receptor beta chains follows, all from one sample in a study of blood T cell repertoires in COVID-19. The assay was immunoSEQ multiplex PCR, and TCRdb's table has in-frame clones only and misses some. The sample shows about 260,000 clones, about 88% of them seen only once. The sample was peripheral blood. The receptors originated from a man aged 18 to 29 with active or convalescent COVID-19. The CDR3 runs from the conserved cysteine through the conserved F or W. A D gene is named only where the DNA matches it firmly. Clone sizes are given selectively: once, few, many, or a class where the clone is expanded.

NA	TRBJ2-7	TRBV28	NA	CASTHTTYEQYF	TGTGCCAGCACACACACAACCTACGAGCAGTACTTC
few	TRBJ1-1	TRBV7-2	NA	CASSLSIKQGGLVTEAFF	TGTGCCAGCAGCTTATCTATCAAGCAGGGAGGGTTAGTCACTGAAGCTTTCTTT
NA	TRBJ1-2	TRBV6-6	TRBD1	CASSFGQGAPGGYTF	TGTGCCAGCAGTTTTGGACAGGGGGCGCCGGGTGGCTACACCTTC
NA	TRBJ1-1	TRBV3-1/TRBV3-2	NA	CASSQGGPGQGTEAFF	TGTGCCAGCAGCCAAGGGGGGCCGGGGCAGGGCACTGAAGCTTTCTTT
NA	TRBJ1-3	TRBV28	NA	CASSLQDTIYF	TGTGCCAGCAGTTTACAGGACACCATATATTTT
NA	TRBJ2-1	TRBV7-9	TRBD1	CASSRAQGVSRFF	TGTGCCAGCAGCCGAGCACAGGGGGTTTCACGGTTCTTC
few	TRBJ2-1	TRBV11-2	TRBD1	CASSPGTGGRYEQFF	TGTGCCAGCAGCCCCGGGACAGGGGGCAGGTATGAGCAGTTCTTC
NA	TRBJ2-1	TRBV18	TRBD2	CASSPREGNEQFF	TGTGCCAGCTCACCCCGGGAGGGGAATGAGCAGTTCTTC
few	TRBJ2-5	TRBV5-1	TRBD2	CASSPGSGKETQYF	TGCGCCAGCAGCCCTGGTAGCGGGAAAGAGACCCAGTACTTC
NA	TRBJ2-5	TRBV2	TRBD1	CASRTQGEVGETQYF	TGTGCCAGCAGAACCCAGGGGGAAGTTGGGGAGACCCAGTACTTC
NA	TRBJ2-1	TRBV12-5	NA	CASGSDTNNEQFF	TGTGCTAGTGGTTCGGACACCAACAATGAGCAGTTCTTC
NA	TRBJ1-4	TRBV10-3	TRBD1	CAISHGTVREKLFF	TGTGCCATCAGCCACGGGACAGTGAGGGAAAAACTGTTTTTT
NA	TRBJ2-7	TRBV6-5	TRBD1	CASSPDSQGVNEQYF	TGTGCCAGCAGTCCTGATAGTCAGGGGGTAAACGAGCAGTACTTC
few	TRBJ1-6	TRBV7-9	NA	CASISGGLGSPLHF	TGTGCCAGTATAAGCGGGGGTTTGGGTTCACCCCTCCACTTT
NA	TRBJ1-1	TRBV12-3/TRBV12-4	NA	CASSFRAEAFF	TGTGCCAGCAGTTTTCGGGCTGAAGCTTTCTTT
NA	TRBJ2-5	TRBV5-4	NA	CASSATGREETQYF	TGTGCCAGCAGCGCTACAGGGAGGGAGGAGACCCAGTACTTC
NA	TRBJ2-3	TRBV5-1	NA	CASARRGESTDTQYF	TGCGCCAGCGCTCGTCGGGGAGAGAGCACAGATACGCAGTATTTT
NA	TRBJ1-1	TRBV6-2/TRBV6-3	NA	CASSSPGSLDTEAFF	TGTGCCAGCAGTTCACCCGGGTCTCTTGACACTGAAGCTTTCTTT
NA	TRBJ2-5	TRBV11-2	TRBD2	CAGRLAGTGETQYF	TGTGCCGGCCGTCTAGCGGGGACCGGAGAGACCCAGTACTTC
NA	TRBJ2-3	TRBV10-3	TRBD2	CAIGETASGGSDTQYF	TGTGCCATCGGGGAGACAGCTAGCGGGGGATCAGATACGCAGTATTTT
once	TRBJ2-3	TRBV4-2	NA	CASSQDPVRGDTQYF	TGTGCCAGCAGCCAAGATCCAGTGCGGGGTGATACGCAGTATTTT
NA	TRBJ2-1	TRBV5-4	NA	CASSFGGGDSYNEQFF	TGTGCCAGCAGCTTTGGAGGCGGGGATTCGTACAATGAGCAGTTCTTC